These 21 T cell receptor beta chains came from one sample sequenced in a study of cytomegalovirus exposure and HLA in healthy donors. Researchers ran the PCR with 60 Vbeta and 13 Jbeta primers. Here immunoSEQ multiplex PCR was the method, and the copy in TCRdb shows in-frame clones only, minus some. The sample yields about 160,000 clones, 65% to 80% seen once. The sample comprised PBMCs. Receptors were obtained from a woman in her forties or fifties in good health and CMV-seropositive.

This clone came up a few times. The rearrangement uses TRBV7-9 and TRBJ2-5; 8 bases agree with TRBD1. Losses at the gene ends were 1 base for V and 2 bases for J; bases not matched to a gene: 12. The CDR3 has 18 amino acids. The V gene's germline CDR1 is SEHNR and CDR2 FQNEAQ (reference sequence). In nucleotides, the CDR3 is TGTGCCAGCAGCTTAGGCTCACTCGGGGACAGGAGACAAGAGACCCAGTACTTC. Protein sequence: CASSLGSLGDRRQETQYF. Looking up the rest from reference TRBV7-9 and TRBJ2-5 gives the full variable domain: DTGVSQNPRHKITKRGQNVTFRCDPISEHNRLYWYRQTLGQGPEFLTYFQNEAQLEKSRLLSDRFSAERPKGSFSTLEIQRTEQGDSAMYLCASSLGSLGDRRQETQYFGPGTRLLVL.

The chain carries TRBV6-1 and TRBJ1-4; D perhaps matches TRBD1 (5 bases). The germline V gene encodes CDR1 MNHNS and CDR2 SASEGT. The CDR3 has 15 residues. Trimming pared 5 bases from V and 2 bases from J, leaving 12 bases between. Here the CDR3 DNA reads TGTGCCAGCAGTCTGACCCGGGGGACTAATGAAAAACTGTTTTTT. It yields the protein CASSLTRGTNEKLFF.

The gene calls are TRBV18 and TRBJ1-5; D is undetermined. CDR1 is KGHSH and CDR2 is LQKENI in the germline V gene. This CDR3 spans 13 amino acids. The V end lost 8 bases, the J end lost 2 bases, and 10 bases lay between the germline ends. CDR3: CASRGGGNQPQHF. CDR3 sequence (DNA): TGTGCCAGCCGTGGCGGAGGCAATCAGCCCCAGCATTTT. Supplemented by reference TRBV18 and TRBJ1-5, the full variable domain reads NAGVMQNPRHLVRRRGQEARLRCSPMKGHSHVYWYRQLPEEGLKFMVYLQKENIIDESGMPKERFSAEFPKEGPSILRIQQVVRGDSAAYFCASRGGGNQPQHFGDGTRLSIL.

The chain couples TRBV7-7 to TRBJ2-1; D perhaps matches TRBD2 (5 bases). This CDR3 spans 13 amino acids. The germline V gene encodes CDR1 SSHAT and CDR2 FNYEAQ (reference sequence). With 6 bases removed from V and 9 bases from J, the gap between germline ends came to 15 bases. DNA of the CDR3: TGTGCCAGCAGTTTGCGGGCGTTTGCTGAGCAGTTCTTC. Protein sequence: CASSLRAFAEQFF.

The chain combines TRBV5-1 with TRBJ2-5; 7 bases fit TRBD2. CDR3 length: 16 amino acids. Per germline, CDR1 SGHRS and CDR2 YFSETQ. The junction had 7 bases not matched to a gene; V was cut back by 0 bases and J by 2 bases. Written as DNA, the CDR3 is TGCGCCAGCAGCTTGGTCCCTATGGGGGGGCAAGAGACCCAGTACTTC. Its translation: CASSLVPMGGQETQYF.

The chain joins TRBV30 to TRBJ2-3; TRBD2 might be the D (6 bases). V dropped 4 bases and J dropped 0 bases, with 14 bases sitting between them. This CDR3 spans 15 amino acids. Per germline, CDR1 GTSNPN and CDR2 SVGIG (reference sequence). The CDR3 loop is CAWTNWGESTDTQYF. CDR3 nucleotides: TGTGCCTGGACTAACTGGGGGGAAAGCACAGATACGCAGTATTTT.

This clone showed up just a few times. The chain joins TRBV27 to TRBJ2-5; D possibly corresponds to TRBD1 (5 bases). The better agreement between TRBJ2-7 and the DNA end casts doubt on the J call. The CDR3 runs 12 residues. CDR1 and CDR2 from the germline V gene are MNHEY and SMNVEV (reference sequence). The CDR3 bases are TGTGCCAGCAGCCTAAAAACAGGCGAGCAGTACTTC. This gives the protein CASSLKTGEQYF.

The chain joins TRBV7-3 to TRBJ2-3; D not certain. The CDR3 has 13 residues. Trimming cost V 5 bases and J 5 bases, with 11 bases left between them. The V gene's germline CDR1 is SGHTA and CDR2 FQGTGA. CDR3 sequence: CASSPPGQDTQYF. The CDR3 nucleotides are TGTGCCAGCAGCCCCCCTGGGCAAGATACGCAGTATTTT. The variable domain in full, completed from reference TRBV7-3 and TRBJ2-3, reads GAGVSQTPSNKVTEKGKYVELRCDPISGHTALYWYRQSLGQGPEFLIYFQGTGAADDSGLPNDRFFAVRPEGSVSTLKIQRTERGDSAVYLCASSPPGQDTQYFGPGTRLTVL.

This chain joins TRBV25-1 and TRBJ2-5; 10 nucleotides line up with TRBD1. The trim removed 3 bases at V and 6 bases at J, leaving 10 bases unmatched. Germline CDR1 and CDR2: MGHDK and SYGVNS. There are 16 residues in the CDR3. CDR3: CASSDTGTGEGKTQYF. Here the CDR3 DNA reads TGTGCCAGCAGTGATACCGGGACAGGGGAAGGAAAGACCCAGTACTTC. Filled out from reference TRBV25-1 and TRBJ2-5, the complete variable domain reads EADIYQTPRYLVIGTGKKITLECSQTMGHDKMYWYQQDPGMELHLIHYSYGVNSTEKGDLSSESTVSRIRTEHFPLTLESARPSHTSQYLCASSDTGTGEGKTQYFGPGTRLLVL.

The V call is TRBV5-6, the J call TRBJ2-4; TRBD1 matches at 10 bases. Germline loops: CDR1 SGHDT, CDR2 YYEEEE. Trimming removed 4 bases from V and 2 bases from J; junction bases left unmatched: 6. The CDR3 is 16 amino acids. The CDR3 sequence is CASSEDRGWTKNIQYF. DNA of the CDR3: TGTGCCAGCAGCGAGGACAGGGGGTGGACCAAAAACATTCAGTACTTC.

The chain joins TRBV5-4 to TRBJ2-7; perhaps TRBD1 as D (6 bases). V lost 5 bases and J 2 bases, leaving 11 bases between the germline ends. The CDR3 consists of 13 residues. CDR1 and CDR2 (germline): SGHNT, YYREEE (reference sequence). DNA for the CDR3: TGTGCCAGCAGTTCAGGGGCTACCTACGAGCAGTACTTC. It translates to CASSSGATYEQYF.

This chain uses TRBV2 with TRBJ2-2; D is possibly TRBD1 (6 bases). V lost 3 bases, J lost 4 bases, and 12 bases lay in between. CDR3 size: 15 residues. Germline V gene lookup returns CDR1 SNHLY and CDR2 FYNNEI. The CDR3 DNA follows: TGTGCCAGCAGTGACGGAAGAGGGGGCACCGGGGAGCTGTTTTTT. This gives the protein CASSDGRGGTGELFF.

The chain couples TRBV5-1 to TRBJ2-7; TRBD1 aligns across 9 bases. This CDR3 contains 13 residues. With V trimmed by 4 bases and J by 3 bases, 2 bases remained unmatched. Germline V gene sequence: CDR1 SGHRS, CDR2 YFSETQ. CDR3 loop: CASSRDRVYEQYF. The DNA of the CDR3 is TGCGCCAGCAGCCGGGACAGGGTCTACGAGCAGTACTTC.

The DNA for the CDR3 is TGCAGCCTATTCGACCGGGGGGTTCAGTACTTC. Protein sequence: CSLFDRGVQYF. The chain is built from TRBV29-1 and TRBJ2-4; 7 bases line up with TRBD2. The length of the CDR3 is 11 residues. V gave up 8 bases and J gave up 11 bases; unmatched junction bases: 9. Germline lookup yields CDR1 SQVTM and CDR2 ANQGSEA.

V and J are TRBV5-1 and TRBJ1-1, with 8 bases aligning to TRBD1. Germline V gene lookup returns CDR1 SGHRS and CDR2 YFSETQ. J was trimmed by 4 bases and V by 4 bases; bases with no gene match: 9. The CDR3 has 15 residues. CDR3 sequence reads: CASSLMGQESTEAFF. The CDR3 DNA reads TGCGCCAGCAGCCTCATGGGACAGGAGAGCACTGAAGCTTTCTTT.

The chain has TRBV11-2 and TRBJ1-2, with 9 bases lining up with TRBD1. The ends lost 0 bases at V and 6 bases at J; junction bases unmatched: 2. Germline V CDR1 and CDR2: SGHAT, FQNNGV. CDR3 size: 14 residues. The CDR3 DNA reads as TGTGCCAGCAGCTTAGAAAGGACAGGGGATGGCTACACCTTC. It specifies CASSLERTGDGYTF.

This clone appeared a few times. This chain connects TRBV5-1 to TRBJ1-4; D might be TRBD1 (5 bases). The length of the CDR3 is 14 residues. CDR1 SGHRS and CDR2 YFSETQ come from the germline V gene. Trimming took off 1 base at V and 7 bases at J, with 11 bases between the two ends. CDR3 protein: CASSLYQGSEKLFF. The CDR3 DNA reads TGCGCCAGCAGCTTGTATCAGGGCAGTGAAAAACTGTTTTTT.

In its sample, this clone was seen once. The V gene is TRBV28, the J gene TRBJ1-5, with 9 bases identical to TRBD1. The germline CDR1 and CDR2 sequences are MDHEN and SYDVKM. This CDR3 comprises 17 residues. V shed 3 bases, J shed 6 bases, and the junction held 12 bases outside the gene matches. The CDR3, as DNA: TGTGCCAGCAGTTTCACAGGGGGCGGAAGGTCAGGTCAGCCCCAGCATTTT. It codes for CASSFTGGGRSGQPQHF.

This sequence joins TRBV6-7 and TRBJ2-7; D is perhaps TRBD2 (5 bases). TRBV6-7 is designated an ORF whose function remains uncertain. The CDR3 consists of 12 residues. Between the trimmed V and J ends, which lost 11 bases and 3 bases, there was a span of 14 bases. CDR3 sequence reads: CASHGVDYEQYF. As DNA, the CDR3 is TGTGCCTCCCACGGGGTGGACTACGAGCAGTACTTC.

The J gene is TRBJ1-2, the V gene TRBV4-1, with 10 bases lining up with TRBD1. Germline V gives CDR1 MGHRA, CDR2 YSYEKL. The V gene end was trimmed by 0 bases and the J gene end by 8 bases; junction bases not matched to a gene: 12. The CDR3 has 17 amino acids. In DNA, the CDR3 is TGCGCCAGCAGCCAAGATCAATCGGGACAGGGGATTTGGGGCTACACCTTC. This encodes CASSQDQSGQGIWGYTF.

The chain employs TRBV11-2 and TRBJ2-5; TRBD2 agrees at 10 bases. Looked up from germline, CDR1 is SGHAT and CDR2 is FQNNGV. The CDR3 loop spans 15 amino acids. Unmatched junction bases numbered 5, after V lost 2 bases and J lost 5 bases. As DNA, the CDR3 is TGTGCCAGCAGCTTACAGCGGGGGGGCGGGGAGACCCAGTACTTC. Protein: CASSLQRGGGETQYF.